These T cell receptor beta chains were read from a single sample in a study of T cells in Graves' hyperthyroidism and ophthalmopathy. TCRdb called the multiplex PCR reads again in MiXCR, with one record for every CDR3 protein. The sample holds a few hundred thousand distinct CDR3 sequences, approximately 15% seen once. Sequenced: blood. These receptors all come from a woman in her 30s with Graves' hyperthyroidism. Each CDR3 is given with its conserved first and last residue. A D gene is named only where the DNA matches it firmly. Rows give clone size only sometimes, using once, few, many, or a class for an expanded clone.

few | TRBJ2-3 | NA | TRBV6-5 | TGTGCCAGCAGTTACTCGCGAGATAGCACAGATACGCAGTATTTT | CASSYSRDSTDTQYF
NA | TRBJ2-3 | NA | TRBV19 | TGTGCCAGTAGTCGCCTGTACCCTCCACTCACAGATACGCAGTATTTT | CASSRLYPPLTDTQYF
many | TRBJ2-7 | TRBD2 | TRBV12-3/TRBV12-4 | TGTGCCAGCAGTTCCCCTAGGACTAGCGGACCCTACGAGCAGTACTTC | CASSSPRTSGPYEQYF
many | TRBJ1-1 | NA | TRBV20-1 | TGCAGTGCTAGATTTGCCAGAGGGAACACTGAAGCTTTCTTT | CSARFARGNTEAFF
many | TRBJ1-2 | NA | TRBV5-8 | TGTGCCAGCAGCTTGAAAACAGGATTGAACTATGGCTACACCTTC | CASSLKTGLNYGYTF
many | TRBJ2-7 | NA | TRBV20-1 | TGCAGTGCTGAGACAGGCGGTCCCTCCTACGAGCAGTACTTC | CSAETGGPSYEQYF
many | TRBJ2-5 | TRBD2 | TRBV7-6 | TGTGCCAGCAGCTTAGTGGGAGGGGCCCCTCGGGAGACCCAGTACTTC | CASSLVGGAPRETQYF
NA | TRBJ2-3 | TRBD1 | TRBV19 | TGTGCCAGTAGGGCAGGGGGAAACACAGATACGCAGTATTTT | CASRAGGNTDTQYF
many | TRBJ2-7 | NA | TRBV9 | TGTGCCAGCAGCCCTGGGACGTCCTCCTACGAGCAGTACTTC | CASSPGTSSYEQYF
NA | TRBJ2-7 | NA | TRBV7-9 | TGTGCCGGCAGCTTAGTCGGGAGTTACGAGCAGTACTTC | CAGSLVGSYEQYF
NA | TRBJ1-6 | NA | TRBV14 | TGTGCCAGCAGCCAAGTCACAGCTTCACCCCTCCACTTT | CASSQVTASPLHF
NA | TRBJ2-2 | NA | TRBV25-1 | TGTGCCAGCAGTGTTGGAGGCAGAGCGACCGGGGAGCTGTTTTTT | CASSVGGRATGELFF
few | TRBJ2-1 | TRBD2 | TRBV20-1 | TGCAGTGCTAGTGAGCGGGATTACGACAATGAGCAGTTCTTC | CSASERDYDNEQFF
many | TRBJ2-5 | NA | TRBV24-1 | TGTGCCACCAGTGATTTGACAGGGAGGAGTGGGGAGACCCAGTACTTC | CATSDLTGRSGETQYF
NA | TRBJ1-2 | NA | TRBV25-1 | TGTGCCAGCAGTGACCTGGGGGGCTACACCTTC | CASSDLGGYTF
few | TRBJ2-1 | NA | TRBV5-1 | TGCGCCAGCAGCTCACCCGGACGGGGGGCCAATGAGCAGTTCTTC | CASSSPGRGANEQFF